Listed here are 9 T cell receptor beta chains from one sample, sequenced in a study of T-cell reconstitution after alpha-beta-depleted transplantation in children. Unique molecular identifiers were used to barcode this TCRbeta library. Each CDR3 protein gets one entry after TCRdb re-called the PCR reads with MiXCR. This sample carries 550,000 to 600,000 distinct CDR3 sequences, roughly 24% of them seen once, and the ten largest clones take roughly an eighth. This sample comprised PBMCs, mostly from graft donor cells, obtained 360 days after TCRalphabeta/CD19-depleted stem cell transplant. These receptors came from a boy less than two years old who had a stem cell transplant for acute myeloid leukemia, so the T cells may come from the graft donor.

This clonotype was observed at least ten times. The V gene is TRBV7-9, the J gene TRBJ2-5; D unresolved. The V and J ends lost 4 bases and 4 bases respectively, with 19 bases between them. From germline, CDR1 is SEHNR and CDR2 FQNEAQ (reference sequence). The CDR3 runs to 16 residues. CDR3 sequence: CASSSLWAGQGETQYF. Written as DNA, the CDR3 is TGTGCCAGCAGCTCCCTCTGGGCAGGTCAAGGAGAGACCCAGTACTTC.

The chain couples TRBV6-2 or TRBV6-3 to TRBJ1-3; the D is unclear. Germline-derived CDR1 and CDR2 are MNHEY and SVGEGT. Between the trimmed V and J ends, which lost 5 bases and 0 bases, there was a span of 11 bases. This CDR3 spans 15 amino acids. CDR3 DNA sequence: TGTGCCAGCAGTCGAGGAGTCAACTCTGGAAACACCATATATTTT. This codes for CASSRGVNSGNTIYF.

This clonotype was seen more than once but under ten times. V gene TRBV4-1 combines with J gene TRBJ2-2; D uncertain. The CDR3 totals 14 residues. Deletions cut 1 base from V and 6 bases from J, with 9 bases between. CDR1 MGHRA and CDR2 YSYEKL come from the germline V gene. CDR3 DNA sequence: TGCGCCAGCAGCCAAGTGATGGGTCCCGGGGAGCTGTTTTTT. This encodes CASSQVMGPGELFF.

This clonotype was seen a handful of times. The chain is built from TRBV12-3 or TRBV12-4 and TRBJ1-3; D unclear. CDR3 length: 14 amino acids. Trimming removed 2 bases from V and 8 bases from J, with 13 bases in between. CDR3 coding DNA: TGTGCCAGCAGTTTATTAGGTCAGCCCGACACCATATATTTT. Translating gives CASSLLGQPDTIYF.

This chain links TRBV28 with TRBJ2-1, with 14 bases aligning to TRBD2. J gave up 11 bases and V 6 bases, and 3 bases lay outside the gene matches. CDR3 length: 13 amino acids. Per the germline V gene, CDR1 is MDHEN and CDR2 is SYDVKM. CDR3 residues: CASRRLAGGQQFF. The CDR3 DNA sequence: TGTGCCAGCAGGCGACTAGCGGGGGGGCAGCAGTTCTTC.

The genes are TRBV15 and TRBJ1-2; no definite D call. Germline V gives CDR1 LNHNV, CDR2 YYDKDF (reference sequence). The V and J ends lost 1 base and 4 bases respectively, with 13 bases between them. CDR3 length: 15 residues. The CDR3, as DNA: TGTGCCACCAGCAGAGTTGCAGAGCCCGTCTATGGCTACACCTTC. Its translation is CATSRVAEPVYGYTF.

V is TRBV7-6 and J is TRBJ2-5, with 9 bases lining up with TRBD1. Germline V gene lookup returns CDR1 SGHVS and CDR2 FNYEAQ. The trim removed 4 bases at V and 5 bases at J, leaving 11 bases unmatched. The CDR3 has 16 residues. The CDR3 is CASSYNLQGAGETQYF. Written as DNA, the CDR3 is TGTGCCAGCAGCTACAACCTACAGGGGGCCGGGGAGACCCAGTACTTC. The complete variable domain, with remaining parts taken from reference TRBV7-6 and TRBJ2-5, reads GAGVSQSPRYKVTKRGQDVALRCDPISGHVSLYWYRQALGQGPEFLTYFNYEAQQDKSGLPNDRFSAERPEGSISTLTIQRTEQRDSAMYRCASSYNLQGAGETQYFGPGTRLLVL.

This clonotype was seen a handful of times. The chain has TRBV20-1 and TRBJ2-1, with D tentatively TRBD1 or TRBD2 (5 bases each). CDR3 length equals 16 residues. Trimming removed 0 bases at V and 0 bases at J, with 12 bases between. Germline assignment: CDR1 DFQATT and CDR2 SNEGSKA (reference sequence). The CDR3 DNA follows: TGCAGTGCTAGAGATTGGGGTGGGGGCTCCTACAATGAGCAGTTCTTC. As protein: CSARDWGGGSYNEQFF.

This clonotype was seen ten or more times. The rearrangement uses TRBV6-2 or TRBV6-3 and TRBJ1-6; a weak D match, TRBD1 (6 bases). Germline V gives CDR1 MNHEY, CDR2 SVGEGT. This CDR3 is built from 11 residues. Trimming left V 8 bases short and J 14 bases short, with 13 bases between. CDR3 loop: CASGQTFTLHF. CDR3 DNA sequence: TGTGCCAGCGGACAGACGTTCACCCTCCACTTT.